Listed here are 29 T cell receptor beta chains from one sample, sequenced in a study of T cells in Graves' hyperthyroidism and ophthalmopathy. Amplification yielded TCR beta CDR3 regions, with RNA transcripts as the source. HTBI primers drove first-round RT-PCR of the TCR CDR3. MiXCR was run by TCRdb on the multiplex PCR reads, yielding one entry per CDR3 protein. There are about 380,000 distinct CDR3 sequences in the sample; 11% to 15% occur only once, and roughly 11% lies in the top ten. Sequencing was carried out using blood. Receptor source: an older woman with Graves' hyperthyroidism.

This clonotype was counted a single time. CDR3 amino acids: CSARAPSGSGTDTQYF. The CDR3 DNA follows: TGCAGTGCTAGAGCGCCTAGCGGGAGCGGGACAGATACGCAGTATTTT. The V and J genes are TRBV20-1 and TRBJ2-3; 10 bases agree with TRBD2. Trimming removed 1 base from V and 3 bases from J; junction bases left unmatched: 7. The CDR3 is 16 residues long. In germline, CDR1 is DFQATT, CDR2 SNEGSKA (reference sequence).

There are many counts of this clonotype. V usage is TRBV7-9 and J usage is TRBJ1-5; D is uncertain. The V end lost 5 bases, the J end lost 2 bases, and 7 bases lay between the germline ends. There are 13 residues in the CDR3. CDR1 is SEHNR and CDR2 is FQNEAQ in the germline V gene (reference sequence). CDR3 nucleotide sequence: TGTGCCAGCAGCCAGACCGGCAATCAGCCCCAGCATTTT. This gives the protein CASSQTGNQPQHF.

This clonotype occurred many times. The chain employs TRBV7-9 and TRBJ2-3; perhaps D is TRBD1 or TRBD2 (5 bases each). CDR1 and CDR2 from the germline V gene are SEHNR and FQNEAQ (reference sequence). The CDR3 covers 14 residues. Trimming removed 5 bases at V and 0 bases at J, with 9 bases between. The CDR3 reads CASSARDSTDTQYF. The CDR3 bases are TGTGCCAGCAGCGCCCGGGACAGCACAGATACGCAGTATTTT.

V and J are TRBV12-3 or TRBV12-4 and TRBJ2-5, with unresolved D. This CDR3 has 16 residues. Trimming left V 5 bases short and J 0 bases short, with 16 bases between. CDR3 residues: CASSPLGSGYQETQYF. CDR3 nucleotides: TGTGCCAGCAGTCCCCTAGGGTCCGGGTACCAAGAGACCCAGTACTTC.

This clonotype was recorded at least ten times. This chain joins TRBV9 and TRBJ2-3, with TRBD1 identical over 8 bases. CDR3 length equals 14 residues. V gave up 3 bases and J gave up 4 bases; unmatched junction bases: 4. In germline, CDR1 is SGDLS, CDR2 YYNGEE. The CDR3 bases are TGTGCCAGCAGCGGGACAGGGACTTCAGATACGCAGTATTTT. Encoded protein: CASSGTGTSDTQYF.

The chain couples TRBV10-3 to TRBJ1-5, with D maybe TRBD1 (5 bases). Germline V gives CDR1 ENHRY, CDR2 SYGVKD. The V end lost 5 bases, the J end lost 6 bases, and 8 bases lay between the germline ends. The CDR3 is made up of 12 amino acids. CDR3 DNA: TGTGCCATCAGTCCAGGGACTCAGCCCCAGCATTTT. Its translation is CAISPGTQPQHF.

Only a few counts were recorded for this clonotype. The rearrangement links TRBV19 to TRBJ2-1; weak D call: TRBD2 (6 bases). Germline CDR1 reads LNHDA; CDR2 reads SQIVND (reference sequence). V lost 3 bases and J 9 bases, leaving 9 bases between the germline ends. CDR3 length: 12 residues. The CDR3 DNA reads TGTGCCAGTAGTATGTACGGGGGTGAGCAGTTCTTC. As protein: CASSMYGGEQFF.

V is TRBV12-3 or TRBV12-4 and J is TRBJ2-2, with 15 bases fitting TRBD2. Trimming at V came to 7 bases and at J to 6 bases, leaving 6 bases not matched to a gene. The CDR3 consists of 16 residues. CDR3 loop: CASNGLAGGLAGELFF. CDR3 DNA: TGTGCCAGCAACGGACTAGCGGGAGGGTTGGCCGGGGAGCTGTTTTTT.

This clonotype was recorded many times. This chain joins TRBV12-3 or TRBV12-4 and TRBJ2-7, with a weak D call TRBD2 (5 bases). Trimming left V 3 bases short and J 3 bases short, with 15 bases between. The CDR3 covers 15 residues. The CDR3 sequence: CASSFTGVGFYEQYF. In nucleotides, the CDR3 is TGTGCCAGCAGTTTCACCGGGGTCGGGTTCTACGAGCAGTACTTC.

The genes are TRBV20-1 and TRBJ2-7; 9 positions agree with TRBD2. The ends lost 5 bases at V and 2 bases at J; junction bases unmatched: 7. Germline values: CDR1 DFQATT, CDR2 SNEGSKA (reference sequence). The CDR3 loop spans 14 amino acids. This chain's CDR3 is CSAYPGLATYEQYF. In DNA form, the CDR3 reads TGCAGTGCTTATCCGGGACTAGCAACCTACGAGCAGTACTTC.

At least ten counts were recorded for this clonotype. The chain has TRBV6-2 or TRBV6-3 and TRBJ2-1; 10 bases align to TRBD2. Unmatched junction bases numbered 7, after V lost 6 bases and J lost 5 bases. This CDR3 spans 15 amino acids. Per germline, CDR1 MNHEY and CDR2 SVGEGT. CDR3 loop: CASSRTSGTHNEQFF. DNA for the CDR3: TGTGCCAGCAGCCGCACTAGCGGGACCCACAATGAGCAGTTCTTC.

This clonotype was recorded a few times. This chain connects TRBV12-3 or TRBV12-4 to TRBJ2-3, with D tentatively TRBD2 (5 bases). V lost 6 bases to trimming and J lost 6 bases, with 13 bases between them. This CDR3 is 13 amino acids long. Here the CDR3 reads CASSPGIPDTQYF. In DNA form, the CDR3 reads TGTGCCAGCAGCCCCGGGATACCGGATACGCAGTATTTT.

This clonotype was picked up many times. J is TRBJ2-1 and V is TRBV6-1, with D possibly being TRBD1 or TRBD2 (5 bases each). This CDR3 contains 13 residues. Germline-derived CDR1 and CDR2 are MNHNS and SASEGT. V was cut by 2 bases and J by 12 bases, with 14 bases left in between. CDR3 DNA: TGTGCCAGCAGTGAAAGTTGGGGGAATAGGCAGTTCTTC. Translated, it gives CASSESWGNRQFF.

This clonotype was seen ten or more times. In DNA form, the CDR3 reads TGTGCCAGCAGCGCAATCTCAGGGGGCGAAAAACTGTTTTTT. As protein: CASSAISGGEKLFF. The rearrangement joins TRBV2 to TRBJ1-4, with 8 positions matching TRBD1. In germline, CDR1 is SNHLY, CDR2 FYNNEI. V shed 6 bases, J shed 8 bases, and the junction held 8 bases outside the gene matches. This CDR3 has 14 amino acids.

This clonotype appeared many times. The J gene is TRBJ2-7, the V gene TRBV11-2; 9 bases agree with TRBD2. Germline assignment: CDR1 SGHAT and CDR2 FQNNGV. The CDR3 loop spans 14 amino acids. V lost 0 bases, J lost 6 bases, and 3 bases stayed unmatched. CDR3 nucleotides: TGTGCCAGCAGCTTAGAGGGACTAGCTTTCGAGCAGTACTTC. Its translation: CASSLEGLAFEQYF.

This clonotype was recorded a few times. This chain uses TRBV4-2 with TRBJ2-3, with 10 bases that match TRBD2. The V gene's germline CDR1 is LGHNA and CDR2 YNFKEQ. V was clipped by 3 bases and J by 3 bases; unmatched bases: 6. The CDR3 spans 16 residues. CDR3 in amino acids: CASSQLLAGSTDTQYF. The CDR3 DNA is TGTGCCAGCAGCCAGCTACTAGCGGGGTCTACAGATACGCAGTATTTT.

This clonotype was detected a few times. The chain joins TRBV20-1 to TRBJ2-7; the D gene is possibly TRBD1 (5 bases). The V gene's germline CDR1 is DFQATT and CDR2 SNEGSKA (reference sequence). This CDR3 has 14 residues. V was trimmed by 0 bases and J by 2 bases, leaving 11 bases between them. DNA of the CDR3: TGCAGTGCTAGAGATCGAACAGGCCCCTACGAGCAGTACTTC. This codes for CSARDRTGPYEQYF.

This clonotype was counted many times. The chain employs TRBV12-3 or TRBV12-4 and TRBJ1-5, with 7 bases aligning to TRBD1. CDR3 length: 15 amino acids. J lost 6 bases, V lost 6 bases, and 11 bases had no gene match. The CDR3 loop reads CASRQQGSTVQPQHF. The CDR3 DNA follows: TGTGCCAGCAGACAACAGGGGAGTACGGTTCAGCCCCAGCATTTT.

This clonotype showed up many times. The chain uses TRBV5-5 and TRBJ2-5, with 12 positions matching TRBD2. The V gene's germline CDR1 is SGHKS and CDR2 YYEKEE (reference sequence). Trimming took 4 bases from V and 4 from J; bases not matched to a gene: 2. The CDR3 consists of 14 residues. The CDR3 nucleotides read TGTGCCAGCAGCAGGGGACTAGCGGGAGAGACCCAGTACTTC. The encoded protein is CASSRGLAGETQYF.

This clonotype was observed at least ten times. The rearrangement links TRBV30 to TRBJ1-1; D unclear. CDR1 and CDR2 from the germline V gene are GTSNPN and SVGIG (reference sequence). CDR3 length: 13 residues. Trimming left V 0 bases short and J 7 bases short, with 12 bases between. The CDR3 protein is CAWSVLLVGEAFF. Here the CDR3 DNA reads TGTGCCTGGAGTGTACTACTGGTGGGTGAAGCTTTCTTT.

The J gene is TRBJ2-1, the V gene TRBV12-3 or TRBV12-4, with 10 bases aligning to TRBD2. The CDR3 sequence is 14 residues long. The V and J ends lost 6 bases and 9 bases, in that order; junction bases with no gene match: 8. The CDR3 DNA is TGTGCCAGCAGCTTGAGCGGGAGGGGGGGTGAGCAGTTCTTC. Translated: CASSLSGRGGEQFF.

This clonotype was recorded a few times. This sequence joins TRBV6-1 and TRBJ2-5; D may be TRBD1 (5 bases). V was trimmed by 5 bases and J by 1 base, leaving 14 bases between them. CDR1 MNHNS and CDR2 SASEGT come from the germline V gene. The CDR3 sequence is 15 residues long. This chain's CDR3 is CASSRLTVLQETQYF. CDR3 sequence (DNA): TGTGCCAGCAGTCGTCTGACAGTACTCCAAGAGACCCAGTACTTC.

This clonotype appeared many times. The rearrangement uses TRBV18 and TRBJ2-3, with D perhaps matching TRBD1 (5 bases). CDR1 is KGHSH and CDR2 is LQKENI in the germline V gene. The CDR3 spans 14 residues. V was cut by 2 bases and J by 2 bases, with 8 bases left in between. The CDR3, as DNA: TGTGCCAGCTCACCAGCACAGGACACAGATACGCAGTATTTT. It codes for CASSPAQDTDTQYF.

This clonotype was detected ten times or more. The V call is TRBV30, the J call TRBJ2-1, with D possibly matching TRBD1 (6 bases). The CDR3 sequence is 14 residues long. The germline V gene encodes CDR1 GTSNPN and CDR2 SVGIG (reference sequence). The V end lost 3 bases, the J end lost 2 bases, and 11 bases lay between the germline ends. The CDR3 spells CAWRSRGAYNEQFF. The DNA for the CDR3 is TGTGCCTGGAGAAGCAGGGGCGCCTACAATGAGCAGTTCTTC. Using reference TRBV30 and TRBJ2-1 for the parts outside the CDR3, the full variable domain is SQTIHQWPATLVQPVGSPLSLECTVEGTSNPNLYWYRQAAGRGLQLLFYSVGIGQISSEVPQNLSASRPQDRQFILSSKKLLLSDSGFYLCAWRSRGAYNEQFFGPGTRLTVL.

Here the CDR3 DNA reads TGTGCCAGCAGCGTAGGACAAAGAGGGGGTAATGAAAAACTGTTTTTT. The encoded protein is CASSVGQRGGNEKLFF. V is TRBV9 and J is TRBJ1-4; a weak D match, TRBD1 (6 bases). Trimming pared 0 bases from V and 4 bases from J, leaving 13 bases between. CDR1 is SGDLS, CDR2 YYNGEE, per germline. This CDR3 has 16 residues.

This clonotype was detected ten times or more. The chain links TRBV10-3 to TRBJ2-1, with D unclear. Germline V gives CDR1 ENHRY, CDR2 SYGVKD. Trimming stripped 0 bases from V and 8 bases from J, with 17 bases between. The CDR3 is 16 amino acids. CDR3 amino acids: CAISESGHRRSYEQFF. The CDR3 nucleotides are TGTGCCATCAGTGAGTCAGGGCATCGCCGTTCTTATGAGCAGTTCTTC.

This sequence joins TRBV19 and TRBJ1-2; D uncertain. Germline V CDR1 and CDR2: LNHDA, SQIVND (reference sequence). This CDR3 comprises 15 residues. Trimming left V 9 bases short and J 7 bases short, with 24 bases between. DNA of the CDR3: TGTGCCAGCCAGAGACCCTTCCAGGTTCCAGCTGGCTACACCTTC. It specifies CASQRPFQVPAGYTF.

This clonotype showed up many times. The chain has TRBV7-2 and TRBJ2-7, with TRBD2 as a possible D gene (5 bases). Germline V gives CDR1 SGHTA, CDR2 FQGNSA. This CDR3 is 16 amino acids long. The V end was cut by 0 bases, the J end by 2 bases, with 14 bases between. This CDR3 is CASSLAPSGRTYEQYF. DNA for the CDR3: TGTGCCAGCAGCTTAGCGCCTAGTGGGAGAACCTACGAGCAGTACTTC.

This clonotype has just a few counts. This chain links TRBV27 with TRBJ1-1, with D tentatively TRBD1 (6 bases). V was trimmed by 5 bases and J by 3 bases, leaving 16 bases between them. From germline, CDR1 is MNHEY and CDR2 SMNVEV (reference sequence). This CDR3 has 15 amino acids. In nucleotides, the CDR3 is TGTGCCAGCAGTCAAAGACAGGTCCGTGACACTGAAGCTTTCTTT. Translation gives CASSQRQVRDTEAFF.